This TCR beta chain appears in the sequencing data of a study of T cell repertoires in cytomegalovirus infection. On the study more broadly: Public TCR beta signature analysis indicated the presence of both CMV infection and matching HLA type.

This clonotype was detected only a few times. Its cognate antigen is unknown. Deletions cut 5 bases from V and 7 bases from J, with 15 bases between. CDR1 and CDR2 (germline): MNHEY, SMNVEV (reference sequence). CDR3 length: 14 residues. TCRdb re-called the reads through MiXCR, storing one row per CDR3 protein. The sample has tens of thousands of distinct CDR3 sequences, 24% seen once. The chain employs TRBV27 and TRBJ1-5; no clear D gene. The sequenced sample was CD8+ T cells from cultured PBMCs, obtained from culture after CMV antigen stimulation. The TCR comes from a human donor in good health (CMV status not recorded). Some clones in this sample may be carry-over from other donors' samples. In DNA form, the CDR3 reads TGTGCCAGCAGTCCCGAAAGGTCTGGGCAGCCCCAGCATTTT. Residues: CASSPERSGQPQHF.